One sample yielded the 6 T cell receptor beta chains listed below, sequenced in a study of blood T cell repertoires in COVID-19 (dated by TCRdb to the early 2020s). The method behind the library was the immunoSEQ multiplex PCR assay. The table comes from immuneACCESS by way of TCRdb, which keeps in-frame sequences with V and J called. Part of the clones is missing from these tables; in studies checked, under half for an unresolved V gene and the rest for unknown reasons. This sample holds approximately 67,000 clones; 91% were observed only once. Together, the top ten hold approximately 7.9% of the sample. The sequencing input was peripheral blood. The receptors here all came from a human donor in a cohort sampled during active COVID-19.

This clone was detected only once. The chain joins TRBV24-1 to TRBJ2-5; no clear D gene. V lost 6 bases and J lost 5, with 6 bases in between. The CDR3 length is 11 residues. Per the germline V gene, CDR1 is KGHDR and CDR2 is SFDVKD. The CDR3, as DNA: TGTGCCACCAGTCTCTCGGAGACCCAGTACTTC. Protein: CATSLSETQYF.

The genes are TRBV18 and TRBJ1-4, with TRBD1 identical over 9 bases. The CDR3 covers 14 residues. CDR1 KGHSH and CDR2 LQKENI come from the germline V gene. The junction had 2 bases not matched to a gene; V was cut back by 1 base and J by 8 bases. In nucleotides, the CDR3 is TGTGCCAGCTCACCACAACAGGGGGCCGAAAAACTGTTTTTT. Translated, it gives CASSPQQGAEKLFF.

CDR3 residues: CASSRTGVNTEAFF. Written as DNA, the CDR3 is TGCGCCAGCAGCCGGACAGGGGTGAACACTGAAGCTTTCTTT. The chain carries TRBV5-1 and TRBJ1-1, with 9 bases that match TRBD1. V lost 4 bases to trimming and J lost 0 bases; unmatched junction nucleotides: 1. The CDR3 contains 14 residues. Per the germline V gene, CDR1 is SGHRS and CDR2 is YFSETQ.

The chain has TRBV5-5 and TRBJ1-6; no firm D call. The V end lost 4 bases, the J end lost 0 bases, and 11 bases lay between the germline ends. CDR3 length equals 16 residues. The germline V gene encodes CDR1 SGHKS and CDR2 YYEKEE (reference sequence). CDR3 coding DNA: TGTGCCAGCAGCCCCGCGGGGAGCTCCTATAATTCACCCCTCCACTTT. This sequence encodes CASSPAGSSYNSPLHF.

The chain links TRBV28 to TRBJ2-2, with 14 bases identical to TRBD2. Losses at the gene ends were 6 bases for V and 5 bases for J; bases not matched to a gene: 17. CDR3 length: 20 amino acids. Looked up from germline, CDR1 is MDHEN and CDR2 is SYDVKM. CDR3 nucleotides: TGTGCCAGCAGCCCTATCAGACTAGCGGGAGGGTTGGTTCGGACCGGGGAGCTGTTTTTT. Amino acids: CASSPIRLAGGLVRTGELFF.

In nucleotides, the CDR3 is TGTGCCAGCACGGTGACAGACTACAATGAGCAGTTCTTC. As protein: CASTVTDYNEQFF. The gene calls are TRBV6-6 and TRBJ2-1, with a possible D match to TRBD1 (5 bases). The CDR3 has 13 amino acids. Germline V gene sequence: CDR1 MNHNY, CDR2 SVGAGI (reference sequence). The V end lost 7 bases, the J end lost 3 bases, and 10 bases lay between the germline ends.